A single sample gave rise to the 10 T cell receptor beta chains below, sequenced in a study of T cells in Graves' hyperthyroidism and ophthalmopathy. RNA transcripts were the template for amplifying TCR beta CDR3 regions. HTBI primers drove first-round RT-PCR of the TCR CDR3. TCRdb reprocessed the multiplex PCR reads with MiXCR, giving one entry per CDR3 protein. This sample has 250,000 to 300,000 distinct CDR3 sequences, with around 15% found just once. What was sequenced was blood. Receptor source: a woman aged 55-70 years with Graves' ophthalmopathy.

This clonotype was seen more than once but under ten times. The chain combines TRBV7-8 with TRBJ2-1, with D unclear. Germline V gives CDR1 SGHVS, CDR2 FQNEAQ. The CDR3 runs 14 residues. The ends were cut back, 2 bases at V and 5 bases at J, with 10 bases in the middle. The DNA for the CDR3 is TGTGCCAGCAGCTTAAGTTCCAGCAACAATGAGCAGTTCTTC. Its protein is CASSLSSSNNEQFF.

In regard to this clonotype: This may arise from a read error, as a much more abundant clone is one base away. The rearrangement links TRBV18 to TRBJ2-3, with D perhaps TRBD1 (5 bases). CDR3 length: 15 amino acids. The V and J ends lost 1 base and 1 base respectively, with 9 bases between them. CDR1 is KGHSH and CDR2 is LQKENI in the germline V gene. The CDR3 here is CASSPLSRGTDTQYF. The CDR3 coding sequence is TGTGCCAGCTCACCACTGAGCAGGGGCACAGATACGCAGTATTTT.

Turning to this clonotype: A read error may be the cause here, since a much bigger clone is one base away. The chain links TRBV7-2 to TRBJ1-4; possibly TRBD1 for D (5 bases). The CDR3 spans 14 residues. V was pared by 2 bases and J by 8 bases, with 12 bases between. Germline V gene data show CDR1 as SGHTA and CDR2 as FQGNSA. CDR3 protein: CASSLTGLKEKLFF. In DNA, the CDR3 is TGTGCCAGCAGCTTAACGGGGCTGAAGGAAAAACTGTTTTTT.

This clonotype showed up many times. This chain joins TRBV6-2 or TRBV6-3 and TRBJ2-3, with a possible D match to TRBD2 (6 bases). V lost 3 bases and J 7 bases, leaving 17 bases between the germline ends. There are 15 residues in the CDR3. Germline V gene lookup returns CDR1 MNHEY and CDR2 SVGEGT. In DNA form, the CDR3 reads TGTGCCAGCAGTTATCCGGGGACTTACCTTTATACGCAGTATTTT. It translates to CASSYPGTYLYTQYF.

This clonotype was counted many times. In DNA, the CDR3 is TGTGCCAGCAGTGACAGTCCAGGGATGGCTGAAAAACTGTTTTTT. Amino acid sequence: CASSDSPGMAEKLFF. This chain uses TRBV12-3 or TRBV12-4 with TRBJ1-4; possible D gene TRBD1, 5 bases. The ends were cut back, 5 bases at V and 7 bases at J, with 17 bases in the middle. The CDR3 is 15 amino acids.

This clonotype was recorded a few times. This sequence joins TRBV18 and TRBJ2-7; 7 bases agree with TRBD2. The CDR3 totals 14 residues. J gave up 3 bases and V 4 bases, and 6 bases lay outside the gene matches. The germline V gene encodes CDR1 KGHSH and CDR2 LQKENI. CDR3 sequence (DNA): TGTGCCAGCTCACTCCTAGCGGAGAACTACGAGCAGTACTTC. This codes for CASSLLAENYEQYF.

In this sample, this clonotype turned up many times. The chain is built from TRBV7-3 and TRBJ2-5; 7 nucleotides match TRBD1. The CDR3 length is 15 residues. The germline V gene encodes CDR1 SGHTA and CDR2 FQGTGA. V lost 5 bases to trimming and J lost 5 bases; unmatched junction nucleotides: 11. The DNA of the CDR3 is TGTGCCAGCAGCGGCACAGGGGCGCTGGGGGAGACCCAGTACTTC. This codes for CASSGTGALGETQYF.

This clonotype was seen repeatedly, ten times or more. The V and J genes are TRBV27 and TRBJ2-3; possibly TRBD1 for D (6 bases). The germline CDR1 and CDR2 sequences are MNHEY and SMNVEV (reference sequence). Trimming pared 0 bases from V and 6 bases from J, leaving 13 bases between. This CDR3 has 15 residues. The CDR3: CASSLSYRAGDTQYF. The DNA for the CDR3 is TGTGCCAGCAGTTTATCTTACAGGGCGGGTGATACGCAGTATTTT.

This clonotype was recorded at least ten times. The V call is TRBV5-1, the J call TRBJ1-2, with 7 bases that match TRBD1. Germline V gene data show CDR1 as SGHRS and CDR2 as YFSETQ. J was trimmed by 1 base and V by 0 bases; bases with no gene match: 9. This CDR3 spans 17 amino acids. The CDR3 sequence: CASSLGRTGANNYGYTF. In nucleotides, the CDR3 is TGCGCCAGCAGCTTGGGTCGCACAGGGGCGAATAACTATGGCTACACCTTC.

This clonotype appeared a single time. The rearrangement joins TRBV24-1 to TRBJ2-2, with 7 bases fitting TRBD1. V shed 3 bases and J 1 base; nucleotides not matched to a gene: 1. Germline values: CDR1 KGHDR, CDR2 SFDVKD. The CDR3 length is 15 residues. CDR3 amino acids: CATSDPGGNTGELFF. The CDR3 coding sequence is TGTGCCACCAGTGATCCAGGGGGGAACACCGGGGAGCTGTTTTTT.